A single sample gave rise to the 18 T cell receptor beta chains below, sequenced in a study of T cells in Graves' hyperthyroidism and ophthalmopathy. TCR beta CDR3 region amplification was performed from RNA transcripts. When the TCR CDR3 underwent first-round RT-PCR, the HTBI primer set was used. TCRdb passed the multiplex PCR reads through MiXCR, listing each CDR3 protein once. The sample carries about half a million distinct CDR3 sequences, under 25% recorded once. The sample comprised blood. The receptors come from a woman in her 70s with Graves' ophthalmopathy.

This clonotype was seen a few times. The chain uses TRBV20-1 and TRBJ1-1; D is possibly TRBD1 (6 bases). V was shortened by 6 bases and J by 4 bases, with 30 bases between the two germline ends. Germline CDR1 is DFQATT and CDR2 is SNEGSKA (reference sequence). CDR3 size: 18 residues. CDR3 sequence: CSARRYTLTGRTVTEAFF. CDR3 DNA sequence: TGCAGTGCCCGTAGATACACCCTGACGGGCCGGACAGTCACTGAAGCTTTCTTT.

This chain uses TRBV20-1 with TRBJ2-7; D might be TRBD2 (6 bases). The germline V and J ends were trimmed by 3 bases and 0 bases, with 12 bases remaining between them. CDR3 length: 14 residues. Germline values: CDR1 DFQATT, CDR2 SNEGSKA (reference sequence). Here the CDR3 reads CSASAGGNSYEQYF. The CDR3 bases are TGCAGTGCTAGTGCTGGCGGGAACTCCTACGAGCAGTACTTC.

V gene TRBV4-1 combines with J gene TRBJ2-7; unclear D gene. The CDR3 runs to 14 residues. Germline assignment: CDR1 MGHRA and CDR2 YSYEKL. The germline V and J ends were trimmed by 2 bases and 2 bases, with 10 bases remaining between them. The DNA for the CDR3 is TGCGCCAGCAGCCAAAGTAATGGACCCTACGAGCAGTACTTC. Residues: CASSQSNGPYEQYF.

At least ten counts were recorded for this clonotype. The chain links TRBV27 to TRBJ2-1; TRBD1 agrees at 8 bases. The CDR3 is 15 residues long. With V trimmed by 5 bases and J by 3 bases, 6 bases remained unmatched. Germline values: CDR1 MNHEY, CDR2 SMNVEV (reference sequence). CDR3 loop: CASSLGQGLYNEQFF. The CDR3 DNA is TGTGCCAGCAGTCTAGGACAGGGACTCTACAATGAGCAGTTCTTC.

This clonotype was recorded at least ten times. The chain uses TRBV19 and TRBJ2-7, with 8 bases identical to TRBD2. This CDR3 is built from 13 residues. Germline CDR1 LNHDA, CDR2 SQIVND (reference sequence). V lost 6 bases, J lost 6 bases, and 7 bases stayed unmatched. The CDR3 sequence: CASSPGLVGEQYF. CDR3 nucleotide sequence: TGTGCCAGTAGCCCGGGACTAGTGGGCGAGCAGTACTTC.

This clonotype has a handful of counts. The chain is built from TRBV20-1 and TRBJ2-7; D assignment may be TRBD1 or TRBD2 (5 bases each). The CDR3 totals 13 residues. The V gene lost 6 bases and the J gene lost 3 bases, with 15 bases spanning the gap. Germline CDR1 is DFQATT and CDR2 is SNEGSKA (reference sequence). The CDR3 sequence: CSARPGPYYEQYF. In DNA, the CDR3 is TGCAGTGCGCGGCCGGGACCCTACTACGAGCAGTACTTC.

This clonotype was seen only a few times. This chain links TRBV5-1 with TRBJ1-1; D is undetermined. With 0 bases removed from V and 3 bases from J, the gap between germline ends came to 6 bases. CDR3 length equals 13 residues. CDR1 is SGHRS, CDR2 YFSETQ, per germline. The CDR3, as DNA: TGCGCCAGCAGCTTGGATACTCACACTGAAGCTTTCTTT. Amino acids: CASSLDTHTEAFF.

This clonotype has a handful of counts. The rearrangement links TRBV6-2 or TRBV6-3 to TRBJ2-1; D remains unclear. The V end was cut by 2 bases, the J end by 7 bases, with 6 bases between. Germline assignment: CDR1 MNHEY and CDR2 SVGEGT. The CDR3 is made up of 12 amino acids. The CDR3 nucleotides are TGTGCCAGCAGTTACCCAGTGAATGAGCAGTTCTTC. It codes for CASSYPVNEQFF.

This clonotype was found once. This may arise from a read error, as a much more abundant clone is one base away. This chain uses TRBV5-1 with TRBJ2-7; D is unclear. The germline V gene encodes CDR1 SGHRS and CDR2 YFSETQ. This CDR3 is built from 14 residues. The CDR3 DNA is TGCGCCAGCAGCTTAGAACAGCTTAACTACGAGCAGTGCTTC. Its translation: CASSLEQLNYEQCF.

This rearrangement joins TRBV7-9 to TRBJ2-7; 7 positions match TRBD2. Germline V lookup: CDR1 SEHNR, CDR2 FQNEAQ (reference sequence). The V gene end was trimmed by 1 base and the J gene end by 5 bases; junction bases not matched to a gene: 8. The CDR3 extends over 15 amino acids. CDR3 nucleotides: TGTGCCAGCAGCTTAGTTTCTACGGGAGGTAACGAGCAGTACTTC. It yields the protein CASSLVSTGGNEQYF.

Note on this clonotype: A much larger clone lies one base from this, so it may be a read error. The chain has TRBV6-2 or TRBV6-3 and TRBJ2-4, with 11 positions matching TRBD2. Germline V gene data show CDR1 as MNHEY and CDR2 as SVGEGT. CDR3 length equals 15 residues. The J segment lost 6 bases and the V segment lost 6 bases, leaving 7 bases of the junction unmatched. For the CDR3, the DNA is TGTGCCAGCAGCCTCAATGGACTAGCGGGAAACATTCAGTACTTC. Translation: CASSLNGLAGNIQYF.

This clonotype was picked up one time. The chain joins TRBV6-1 to TRBJ2-2; TRBD2 agrees at 7 bases. V lost 6 bases and J lost 6; bases outside the gene matches: 16. Germline V gives CDR1 MNHNS, CDR2 SASEGT. The CDR3 runs to 17 residues. CDR3 amino acids: CASSAGGFGGIAGELFF. In nucleotides, the CDR3 is TGTGCCAGCAGCGCCGGGGGGTTTGGGGGTATCGCCGGGGAGCTGTTTTTT.

CDR3 DNA sequence: TGTGCCTGGAGTGGGCCGGGCTCTTTCCCAGATACGCAGTATTTT. It translates to CAWSGPGSFPDTQYF. The chain uses TRBV30 and TRBJ2-3, with D hard to call. Germline loops: CDR1 GTSNPN, CDR2 SVGIG (reference sequence). Trimming removed 1 base at V and 4 bases at J, with 15 bases between. The CDR3 is 15 residues long. Drawing the rest from reference TRBV30 and TRBJ2-3, the complete variable domain is SQTIHQWPATLVQPVGSPLSLECTVEGTSNPNLYWYRQAAGRGLQLLFYSVGIGQISSEVPQNLSASRPQDRQFILSSKKLLLSDSGFYLCAWSGPGSFPDTQYFGPGTRLTVL.

The rearrangement uses TRBV2 and TRBJ2-2, with D uncertain. The germline V and J ends were trimmed by 4 bases and 6 bases, with 9 bases remaining between them. This CDR3 is 13 amino acids long. Germline loops: CDR1 SNHLY, CDR2 FYNNEI. This chain's CDR3 is CASSATPSGELFF. For the CDR3, the DNA is TGTGCCAGCAGTGCCACCCCTTCCGGGGAGCTGTTTTTT.

The chain links TRBV19 to TRBJ2-7; 8 bases match TRBD1. CDR1 LNHDA and CDR2 SQIVND come from the germline V gene (reference sequence). J gave up 2 bases and V 5 bases, and 5 bases lay outside the gene matches. There are 14 residues in the CDR3. The CDR3 region is CASSVRGRPYEQYF. CDR3 nucleotides: TGTGCCAGTAGTGTCAGGGGGCGCCCCTACGAGCAGTACTTC. Supplemented by reference TRBV19 and TRBJ2-7, the full variable domain reads DGGITQSPKYLFRKEGQNVTLSCEQNLNHDAMYWYRQDPGQGLRLIYYSQIVNDFQKGDIAEGYSVSREKKESFPLTVTSAQKNPTAFYLCASSVRGRPYEQYFGPGTRLTVT.

J is TRBJ2-2 and V is TRBV4-3; no clear D gene. CDR3 length: 15 residues. Looked up from germline, CDR1 is LGHNA and CDR2 is YSLEER. V lost 1 base and J 5 bases, leaving 11 bases between the germline ends. The CDR3 here is CASSQVLSGTGELFF. As DNA, the CDR3 is TGCGCCAGCAGCCAAGTTCTGAGTGGGACCGGGGAGCTGTTTTTT.

The chain joins TRBV11-2 to TRBJ1-2; D gene ambiguous. Trimming took off 2 bases at V and 4 bases at J, with 11 bases between the two ends. The germline gives CDR1 SGHAT, CDR2 FQNNGV. CDR3 size: 14 residues. CDR3 sequence: CASSLMTASYGYTF. DNA of the CDR3: TGTGCCAGCAGCTTAATGACCGCGAGCTATGGCTACACCTTC. The full variable domain, with the rest looked up from reference TRBV11-2 and TRBJ1-2, is EAGVAQSPRYKIIEKRQSVAFWCNPISGHATLYWYQQILGQGPKLLIQFQNNGVVDDSQLPKDRFSAERLKGVDSTLKIQPAKLEDSAVYLCASSLMTASYGYTFGSGTRLTVV.

This clonotype came up many times. The chain has TRBV2 and TRBJ2-1; TRBD2 matches 7 bases. With V trimmed by 10 bases and J by 1 base, 10 bases remained unmatched. Germline V CDR1 and CDR2: SNHLY, FYNNEI. The CDR3 is made up of 15 amino acids. In nucleotides, the CDR3 is TGTGCCATCCTCTTCCTAGCGGTTTCCTACAATGAGCAGTTCTTC. This codes for CAILFLAVSYNEQFF.